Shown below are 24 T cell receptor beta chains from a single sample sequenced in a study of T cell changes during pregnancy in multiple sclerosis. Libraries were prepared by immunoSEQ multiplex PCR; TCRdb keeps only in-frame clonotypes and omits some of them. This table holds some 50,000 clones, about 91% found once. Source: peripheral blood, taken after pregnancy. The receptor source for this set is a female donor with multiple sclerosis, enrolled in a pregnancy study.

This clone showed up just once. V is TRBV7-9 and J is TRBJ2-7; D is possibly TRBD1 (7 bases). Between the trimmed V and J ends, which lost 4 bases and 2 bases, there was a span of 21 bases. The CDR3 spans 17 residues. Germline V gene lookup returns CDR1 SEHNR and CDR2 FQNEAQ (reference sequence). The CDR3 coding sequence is TGTGCCAGCAGCTCGGAGGGGGCACGGGACCGAACCTACGAGCAGTACTTC. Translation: CASSSEGARDRTYEQYF.

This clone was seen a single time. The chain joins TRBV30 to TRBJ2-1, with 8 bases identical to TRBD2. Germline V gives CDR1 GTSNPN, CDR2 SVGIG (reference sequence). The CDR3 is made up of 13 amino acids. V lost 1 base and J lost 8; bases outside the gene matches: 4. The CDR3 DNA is TGTGCCTGGAGTGACGGGGGGGCCGATGAGCAGTTCTTC. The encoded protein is CAWSDGGADEQFF. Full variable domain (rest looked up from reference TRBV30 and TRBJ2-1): SQTIHQWPATLVQPVGSPLSLECTVEGTSNPNLYWYRQAAGRGLQLLFYSVGIGQISSEVPQNLSASRPQDRQFILSSKKLLLSDSGFYLCAWSDGGADEQFFGPGTRLTVL.

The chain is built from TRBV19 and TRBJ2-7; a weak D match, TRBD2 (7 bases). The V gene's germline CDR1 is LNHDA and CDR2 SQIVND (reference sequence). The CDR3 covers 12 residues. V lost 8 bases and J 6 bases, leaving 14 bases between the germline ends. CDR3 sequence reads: CASGGGVGEQYF. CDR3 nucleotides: TGTGCCAGTGGAGGGGGGGTCGGCGAGCAGTACTTC.

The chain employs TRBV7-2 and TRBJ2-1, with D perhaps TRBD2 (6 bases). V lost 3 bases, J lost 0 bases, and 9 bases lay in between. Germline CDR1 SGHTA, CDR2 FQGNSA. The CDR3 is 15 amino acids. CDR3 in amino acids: CASSFMGGSYNEQFF. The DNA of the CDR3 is TGTGCCAGCAGCTTTATGGGGGGCTCCTACAATGAGCAGTTCTTC.

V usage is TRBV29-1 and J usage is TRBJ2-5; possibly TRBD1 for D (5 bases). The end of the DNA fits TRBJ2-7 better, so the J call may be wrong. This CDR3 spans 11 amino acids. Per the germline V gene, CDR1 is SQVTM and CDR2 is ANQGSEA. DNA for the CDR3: TGCAGCGCCCTCAGGGCCAACGAGCAGTACTTC. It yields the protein CSALRANEQYF.

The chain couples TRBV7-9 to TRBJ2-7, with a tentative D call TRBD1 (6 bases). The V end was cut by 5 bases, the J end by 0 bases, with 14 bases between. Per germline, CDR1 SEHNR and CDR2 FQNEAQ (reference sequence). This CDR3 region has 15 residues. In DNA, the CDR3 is TGTGCCAGCAGCAGACCGGACAGACCCTCCTACGAGCAGTACTTC. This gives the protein CASSRPDRPSYEQYF.

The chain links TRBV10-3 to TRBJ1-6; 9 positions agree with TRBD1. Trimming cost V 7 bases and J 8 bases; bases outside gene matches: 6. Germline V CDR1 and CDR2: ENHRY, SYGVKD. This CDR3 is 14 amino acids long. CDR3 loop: CAINRDREDSPLHF. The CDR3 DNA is TGTGCCATCAACCGGGACAGGGAAGATTCACCCCTCCACTTT.

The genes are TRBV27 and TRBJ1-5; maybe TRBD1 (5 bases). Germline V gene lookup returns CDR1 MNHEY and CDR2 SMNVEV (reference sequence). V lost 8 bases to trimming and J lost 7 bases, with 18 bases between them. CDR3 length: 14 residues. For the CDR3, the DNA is TGTGCCAGCGGATCTCCGGGGGTGCGGCAGCCCCAGCATTTT. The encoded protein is CASGSPGVRQPQHF.

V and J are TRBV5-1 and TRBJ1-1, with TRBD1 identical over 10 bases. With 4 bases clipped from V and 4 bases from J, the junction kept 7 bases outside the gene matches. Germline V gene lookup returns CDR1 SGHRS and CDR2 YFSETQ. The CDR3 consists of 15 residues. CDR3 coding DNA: TGCGCCAGCAGCGGGGGACAGGGGTGGGGCACTGAAGCTTTCTTT. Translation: CASSGGQGWGTEAFF.

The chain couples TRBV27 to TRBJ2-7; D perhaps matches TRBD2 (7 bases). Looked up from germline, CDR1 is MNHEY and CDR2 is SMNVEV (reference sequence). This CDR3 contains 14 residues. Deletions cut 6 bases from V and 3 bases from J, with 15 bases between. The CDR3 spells CASRLRGGFYEQYF. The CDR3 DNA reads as TGTGCCAGCAGACTAAGGGGGGGTTTCTACGAGCAGTACTTC.

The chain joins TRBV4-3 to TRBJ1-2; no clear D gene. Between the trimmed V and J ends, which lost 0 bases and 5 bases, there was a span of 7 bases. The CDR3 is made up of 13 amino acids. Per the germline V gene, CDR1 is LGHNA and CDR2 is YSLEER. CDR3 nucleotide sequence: TGCGCCAGCAGCCAAGATGGGCTTTATGGCTACACCTTC. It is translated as CASSQDGLYGYTF.

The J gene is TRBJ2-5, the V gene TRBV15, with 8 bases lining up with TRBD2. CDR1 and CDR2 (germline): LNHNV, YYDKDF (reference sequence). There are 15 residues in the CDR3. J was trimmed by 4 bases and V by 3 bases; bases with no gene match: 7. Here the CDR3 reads CATSRARGGLETQYF. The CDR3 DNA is TGTGCCACCAGCAGGGCCCGGGGGGGGCTAGAGACCCAGTACTTC. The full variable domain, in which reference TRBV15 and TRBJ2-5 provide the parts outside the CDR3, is DAMVIQNPRYQVTQFGKPVTLSCSQTLNHNVMYWYQQKSSQAPKLLFHYYDKDFNNEADTPDNFQSRRPNTSFCFLDIRSPGLGDTAMYLCATSRARGGLETQYFGPGTRLLVL.

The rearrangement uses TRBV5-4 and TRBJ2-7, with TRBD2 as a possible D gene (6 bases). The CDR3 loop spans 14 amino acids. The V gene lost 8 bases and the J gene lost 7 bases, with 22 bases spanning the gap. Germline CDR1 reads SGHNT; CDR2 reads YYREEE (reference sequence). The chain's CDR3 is CASSIDAGTEEQYF. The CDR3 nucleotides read TGTGCCAGTAGCATCGACGCGGGGACGGAAGAGCAGTACTTC.

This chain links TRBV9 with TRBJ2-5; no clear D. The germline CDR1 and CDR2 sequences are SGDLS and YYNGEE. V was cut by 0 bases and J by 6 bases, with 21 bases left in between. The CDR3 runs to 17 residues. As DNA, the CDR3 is TGTGCCAGCAGCGTAGATGAGGTTCCCGGCCCAATGAAGACCCAGTACTTC. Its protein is CASSVDEVPGPMKTQYF.

The CDR3: CASSKVPLLAEETQYF. In DNA form, the CDR3 reads TGTGCCAGCAGCAAAGTACCTCTTCTAGCGGAAGAGACCCAGTACTTC. The chain joins TRBV21-1 to TRBJ2-5; the table calls TRBD2, which could not be checked here. TRBV21-1 is a pseudogene. The CDR3 covers 16 residues.

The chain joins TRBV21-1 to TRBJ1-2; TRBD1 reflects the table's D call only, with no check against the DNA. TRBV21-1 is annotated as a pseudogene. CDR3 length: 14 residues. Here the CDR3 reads CASSIPGHFYGYTF. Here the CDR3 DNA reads TGTGCCAGCAGCATACCGGGACATTTCTATGGCTACACCTTC.

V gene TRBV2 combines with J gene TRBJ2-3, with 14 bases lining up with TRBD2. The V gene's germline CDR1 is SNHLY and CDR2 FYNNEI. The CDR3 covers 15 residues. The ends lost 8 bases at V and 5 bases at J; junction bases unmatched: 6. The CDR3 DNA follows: TGTGCCAGCTACCGACTAGCGGGGGGGCGAGATACGCAGTATTTT. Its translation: CASYRLAGGRDTQYF.

CDR3 amino acids: CASSLQGPGEAFF. CDR3 sequence (DNA): TGTGCCAGCAGCCTACAGGGTCCGGGTGAAGCTTTCTTT. This sequence joins TRBV5-6 and TRBJ1-1; TRBD1 is a possible D gene (6 bases). Germline V gene lookup returns CDR1 SGHDT and CDR2 YYEEEE. Between the trimmed V and J ends, which lost 4 bases and 7 bases, there was a span of 14 bases. The CDR3 is 13 amino acids.

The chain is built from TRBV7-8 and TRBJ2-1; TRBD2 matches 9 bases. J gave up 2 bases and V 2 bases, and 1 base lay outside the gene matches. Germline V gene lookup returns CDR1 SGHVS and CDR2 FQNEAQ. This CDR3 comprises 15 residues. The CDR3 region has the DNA TGTGCCAGCAGCTTAAGCGGGGGGCCCTACAATGAGCAGTTCTTC. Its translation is CASSLSGGPYNEQFF.

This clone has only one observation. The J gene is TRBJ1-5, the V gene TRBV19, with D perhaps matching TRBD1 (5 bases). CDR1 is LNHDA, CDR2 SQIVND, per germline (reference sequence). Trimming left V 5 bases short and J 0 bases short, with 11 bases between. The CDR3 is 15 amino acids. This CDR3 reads CASSLRQNSNQPQHF. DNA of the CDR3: TGTGCCAGTAGTCTCAGACAGAATAGCAATCAGCCCCAGCATTTT. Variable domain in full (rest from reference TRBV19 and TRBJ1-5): DGGITQSPKYLFRKEGQNVTLSCEQNLNHDAMYWYRQDPGQGLRLIYYSQIVNDFQKGDIAEGYSVSREKKESFPLTVTSAQKNPTAFYLCASSLRQNSNQPQHFGDGTRLSIL.

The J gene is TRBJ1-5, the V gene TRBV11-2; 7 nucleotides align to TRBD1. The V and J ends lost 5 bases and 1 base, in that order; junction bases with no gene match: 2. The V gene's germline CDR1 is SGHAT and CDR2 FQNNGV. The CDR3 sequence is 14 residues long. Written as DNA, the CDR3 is TGTGCCAGCAGCACGGGACAGAGCAATCAGCCCCAGCATTTT. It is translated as CASSTGQSNQPQHF.

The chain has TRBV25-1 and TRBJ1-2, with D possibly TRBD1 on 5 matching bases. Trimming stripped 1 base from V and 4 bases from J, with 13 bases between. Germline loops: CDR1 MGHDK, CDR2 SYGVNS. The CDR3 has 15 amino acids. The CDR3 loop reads CASSEWGGVGYGYTF. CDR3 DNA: TGTGCCAGCAGTGAATGGGGGGGAGTAGGCTATGGCTACACCTTC.

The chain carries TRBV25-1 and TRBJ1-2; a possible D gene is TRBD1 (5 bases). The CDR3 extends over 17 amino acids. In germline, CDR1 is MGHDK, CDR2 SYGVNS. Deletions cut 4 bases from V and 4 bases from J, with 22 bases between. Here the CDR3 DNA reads TGTGCCAGCAGTGGCCCTCTTAAAGGGGAAGGTAGCTATGGCTACACCTTC. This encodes CASSGPLKGEGSYGYTF.

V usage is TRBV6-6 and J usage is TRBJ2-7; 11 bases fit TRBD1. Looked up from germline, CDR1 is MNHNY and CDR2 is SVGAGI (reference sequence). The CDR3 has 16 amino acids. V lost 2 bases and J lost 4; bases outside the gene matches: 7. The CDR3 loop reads CASSYGGTGGGYEQYF. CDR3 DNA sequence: TGTGCCAGCAGTTACGGGGGGACAGGGGGGGGATACGAGCAGTACTTC.